These 10 T cell receptor beta chains share one sample of origin, sequenced in a study of cytomegalovirus exposure and HLA in healthy donors (dated by TCRdb to the late 2010s). Libraries were constructed by the immunoSEQ multiplex PCR assay. For the multiplex PCR, a mixture combining 60 forward primers for TCR Vbeta segments and 13 reverse primers for TCR Jbeta segments was used. In TCRdb, the immuneACCESS table is reduced to in-frame sequences with V and J assigned. These tables do not hold every clone; where another copy was compared, an unresolved V gene accounts for under half, and the others remain unexplained. This sample holds roughly 98,000 clones; about 81% were observed only once. The ten largest clones take up approximately 1.5% of the sample. The sequencing sample was made of PBMCs. The origin of the receptors is a man between 35 and 55 years old in good health and CMV-seronegative.

The chain combines TRBV5-6 with TRBJ2-1; tentative D call: TRBD1 (6 bases). Germline-derived CDR1 and CDR2 are SGHDT and YYEEEE. The CDR3 runs 11 residues. V lost 7 bases and J lost 4, with 6 bases in between. The CDR3 nucleotides are TGTGCCAGCGGACAGTACAATGAGCAGTTCTTC. Translating gives CASGQYNEQFF.

The chain combines TRBV6-5 with TRBJ1-2; 7 nucleotides match TRBD1. Germline values: CDR1 MNHEY, CDR2 SVGAGI. The trim removed 2 bases at V and 3 bases at J, leaving 3 bases unmatched. The CDR3 runs to 14 residues. This chain's CDR3 is CASSYAGQDYGYTF. In DNA, the CDR3 is TGTGCCAGCAGTTACGCCGGACAGGACTATGGCTACACCTTC.

There are a few counts of this clone. This rearrangement joins TRBV9 to TRBJ1-1, with TRBD1 as a possible D gene (6 bases). V was clipped by 0 bases and J by 0 bases, with 12 bases between them. The CDR3 contains 16 residues. Germline CDR1 is SGDLS and CDR2 is YYNGEE. The CDR3 region has the DNA TGTGCCAGCAGCGTAGGGACAGTTACCATGAACACTGAAGCTTTCTTT. It translates to CASSVGTVTMNTEAFF.

This chain connects TRBV7-9 to TRBJ1-2; 8 bases agree with TRBD1. The CDR3 is made up of 13 amino acids. Germline CDR1 is SEHNR and CDR2 is FQNEAQ (reference sequence). With V trimmed by 7 bases and J by 6 bases, 7 bases remained unmatched. The CDR3 is CASIPGTGDGYTF. The DNA for the CDR3 is TGTGCCAGCATCCCCGGGACAGGCGATGGCTACACCTTC.

The chain has TRBV6-6 and TRBJ2-7, with 7 nucleotides matching TRBD1. CDR3 size: 14 residues. Germline CDR1 is MNHNY and CDR2 is SVGAGI (reference sequence). Trimming cost V 6 bases and J 2 bases; bases outside gene matches: 7. CDR3 nucleotide sequence: TGTGCCAGCAGAGACGACAGGGCCCCCTACGAGCAGTACTTC. It translates to CASRDDRAPYEQYF.

V is TRBV19 and J is TRBJ2-5; tentative D call: TRBD2 (6 bases). The CDR3 extends over 12 amino acids. CDR1 and CDR2 from the germline V gene are LNHDA and SQIVND (reference sequence). The V gene lost 7 bases and the J gene lost 11 bases, with 17 bases spanning the gap. The DNA for the CDR3 is TGTGCCAGTACCCCCCGGTCGGGAGAGCAGTACTTC. Its translation: CASTPRSGEQYF. Full variable domain (remainder filled in from reference TRBV19 and TRBJ2-5): DGGITQSPKYLFRKEGQNVTLSCEQNLNHDAMYWYRQDPGQGLRLIYYSQIVNDFQKGDIAEGYSVSREKKESFPLTVTSAQKNPTAFYLCASTPRSGEQYFGPGTRLLVL.

The table lists this clone with a few counts. The chain joins TRBV6-1 to TRBJ1-1; D possibly corresponds to TRBD1 (5 bases). The CDR3 sequence is 13 residues long. Trimming pared 3 bases from V and 5 bases from J, leaving 10 bases between. Germline CDR1 is MNHNS and CDR2 is SASEGT. In DNA form, the CDR3 reads TGTGCCAGCAGTGAGGGGCCGTGGACTGAAGCTTTCTTT. It translates to CASSEGPWTEAFF.

This clone was picked up a small number of times. The chain combines TRBV6-5 with TRBJ1-6; D possibly corresponds to TRBD1 (6 bases). The CDR3 extends over 14 amino acids. V gave up 5 bases and J gave up 7 bases, with 12 bases separating them. Germline CDR1 is MNHEY and CDR2 is SVGAGI. CDR3 protein: CASSRTDANSPLHF. The DNA of the CDR3 is TGTGCCAGCAGTCGGACAGACGCGAATTCACCCCTCCACTTT.

The genes are TRBV6-5 and TRBJ2-5; maybe TRBD1 (6 bases). Germline CDR1 reads MNHEY; CDR2 reads SVGAGI. This CDR3 is built from 15 residues. V lost 2 bases to trimming and J lost 5 bases, with 15 bases between them. The chain's CDR3 is CASSYPPRGTETQYF. CDR3 in DNA: TGTGCCAGCAGTTACCCTCCCAGGGGCACGGAGACCCAGTACTTC.

The table lists this clone with a count of one. This rearrangement joins TRBV29-1 to TRBJ1-1, with D tentatively TRBD1 (5 bases). The germline gives CDR1 SQVTM, CDR2 ANQGSEA. Trimming shortened V by 5 bases and J by 7 bases, and 11 bases separated the two germline ends. The CDR3 sequence is 11 residues long. The CDR3 region has the DNA TGCAGCGTTCACGACAGCCTTGAAGCTTTCTTT. Protein sequence: CSVHDSLEAFF.